The present T cell receptor beta chain was sequenced within a study of blood T cell repertoires in COVID-19. On the study more broadly: The study drew acute and convalescent COVID-19 samples from the United States, Italy and Spain. Sources were T cells, B-cell-depleted T cells, or PBMCs; the material itself was cDNA or gDNA.

The germline V gene encodes CDR1 SGHKS and CDR2 YYEKEE (reference sequence). Deletions cut 6 bases from V and 0 bases from J, with 16 bases between. The CDR3 contains 15 residues. Per the original data handling: Amplification of reference gene primers was used by the study to estimate nucleated cell counts. Measured with immunoSEQ multiplex PCR; TCRdb has only the in-frame clones, and not every one. V, J and clone size derive from that table, while D and trimming were established from the DNA sequence. The table shows 55,000 to 75,000 clones, with 60% to 85% occurring only once. The sample consisted of peripheral blood. This receptor was identified in a human donor in a cohort sampled during active COVID-19. The V call is TRBV5-5, the J call TRBJ2-7; no reliable D call. The CDR3 sequence: CASNPPGPRSYEQYF. CDR3 coding DNA: TGTGCCAGCAACCCCCCCGGTCCTCGCTCCTACGAGCAGTACTTC. The variable domain in full, completed from reference TRBV5-5 and TRBJ2-7, reads DAGVTQSPTHLIKTRGQQVTLRCSPISGHKSVSWYQQVLGQGPQFIFQYYEKEERGRGNFPDRFSARQFPNYSSELNVNALLLGDSALYLCASNPPGPRSYEQYFGPGTRLTVT.